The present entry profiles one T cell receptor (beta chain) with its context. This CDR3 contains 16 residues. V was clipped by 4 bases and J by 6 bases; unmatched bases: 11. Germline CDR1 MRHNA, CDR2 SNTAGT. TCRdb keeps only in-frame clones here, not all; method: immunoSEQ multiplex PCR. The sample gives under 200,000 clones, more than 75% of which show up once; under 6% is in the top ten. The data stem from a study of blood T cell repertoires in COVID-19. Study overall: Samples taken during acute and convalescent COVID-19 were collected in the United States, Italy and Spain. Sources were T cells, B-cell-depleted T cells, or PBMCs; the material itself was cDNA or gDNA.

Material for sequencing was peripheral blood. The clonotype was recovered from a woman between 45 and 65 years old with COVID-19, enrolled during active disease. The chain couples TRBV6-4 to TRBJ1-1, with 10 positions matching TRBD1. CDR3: CASSVDGTGVGAEAFF. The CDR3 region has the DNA TGTGCCAGCAGTGTCGACGGGACAGGGGTTGGTGCTGAAGCTTTCTTT.